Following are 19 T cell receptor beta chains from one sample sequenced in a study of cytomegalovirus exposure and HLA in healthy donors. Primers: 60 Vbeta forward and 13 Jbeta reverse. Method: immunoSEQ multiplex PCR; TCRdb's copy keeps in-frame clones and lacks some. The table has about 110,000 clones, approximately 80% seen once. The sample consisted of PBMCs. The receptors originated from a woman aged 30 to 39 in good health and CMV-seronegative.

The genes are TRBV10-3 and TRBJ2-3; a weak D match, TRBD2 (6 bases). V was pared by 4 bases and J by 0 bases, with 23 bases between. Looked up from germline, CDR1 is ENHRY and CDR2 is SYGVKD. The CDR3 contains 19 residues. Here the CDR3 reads CAISGTTVRDFRSTDTQYF. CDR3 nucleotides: TGTGCCATCAGTGGGACGACGGTGCGGGATTTTAGGAGCACAGATACGCAGTATTTT.

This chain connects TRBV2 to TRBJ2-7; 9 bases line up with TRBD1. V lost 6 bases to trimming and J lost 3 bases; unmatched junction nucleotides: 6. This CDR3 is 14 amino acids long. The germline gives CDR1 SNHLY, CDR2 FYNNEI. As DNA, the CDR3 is TGTGCCAGCAGATCCGGGACAGGGAGCTACGAGCAGTACTTC. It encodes CASRSGTGSYEQYF.

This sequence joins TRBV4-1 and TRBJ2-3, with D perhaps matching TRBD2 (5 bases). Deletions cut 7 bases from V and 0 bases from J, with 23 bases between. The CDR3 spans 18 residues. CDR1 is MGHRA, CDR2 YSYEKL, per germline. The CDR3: CASNIGERHFTSTDTQYF. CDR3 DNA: TGCGCCAGCAACATTGGGGAGAGACATTTTACTAGCACAGATACGCAGTATTTT.

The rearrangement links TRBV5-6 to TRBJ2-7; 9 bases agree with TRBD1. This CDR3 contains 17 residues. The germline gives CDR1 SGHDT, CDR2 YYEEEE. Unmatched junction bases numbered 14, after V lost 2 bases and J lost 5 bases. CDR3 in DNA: TGTGCCAGCAGCTTCCTCTCCGGGACAGGGTTTATCCACGAGCAGTACTTC. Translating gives CASSFLSGTGFIHEQYF.

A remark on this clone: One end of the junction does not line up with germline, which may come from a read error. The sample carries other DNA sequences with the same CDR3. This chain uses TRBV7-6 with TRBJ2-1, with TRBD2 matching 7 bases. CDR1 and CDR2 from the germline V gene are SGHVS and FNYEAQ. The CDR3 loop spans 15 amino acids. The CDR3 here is CASSPRTRIGSEQFF. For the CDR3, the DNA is TGCGCCAGCAGCCCCCGGACTAGAATCGGTTCGGAGCAGTTCTTC.

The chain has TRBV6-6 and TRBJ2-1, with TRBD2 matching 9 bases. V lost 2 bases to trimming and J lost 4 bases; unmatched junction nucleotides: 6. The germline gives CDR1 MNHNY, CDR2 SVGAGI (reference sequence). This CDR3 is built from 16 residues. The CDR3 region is CASSYGAGGLYNEQFF. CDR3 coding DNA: TGTGCCAGCAGTTACGGTGCGGGAGGGCTTTACAATGAGCAGTTCTTC.

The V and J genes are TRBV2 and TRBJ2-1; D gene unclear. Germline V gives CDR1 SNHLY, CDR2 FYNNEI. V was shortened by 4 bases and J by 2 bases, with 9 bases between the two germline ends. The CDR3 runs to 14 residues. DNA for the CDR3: TGTGCCAGCAGTGTCAGGTCGGCCTACAATGAGCAGTTCTTC. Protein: CASSVRSAYNEQFF. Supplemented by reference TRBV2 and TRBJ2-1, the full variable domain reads EPEVTQTPSHQVTQMGQEVILRCVPISNHLYFYWYRQILGQKVEFLVSFYNNEISEKSEIFDDQFSVERPDGSNFTLKIRSTKLEDSAMYFCASSVRSAYNEQFFGPGTRLTVL.

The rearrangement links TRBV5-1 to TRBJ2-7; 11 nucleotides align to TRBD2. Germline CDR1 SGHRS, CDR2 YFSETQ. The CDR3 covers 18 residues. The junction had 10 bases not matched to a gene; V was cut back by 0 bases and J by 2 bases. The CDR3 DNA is TGCGCCAGCAGCTTGGCCCGCGGGACTAGCGGTCCGGCCTACGAGCAGTACTTC. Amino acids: CASSLARGTSGPAYEQYF.

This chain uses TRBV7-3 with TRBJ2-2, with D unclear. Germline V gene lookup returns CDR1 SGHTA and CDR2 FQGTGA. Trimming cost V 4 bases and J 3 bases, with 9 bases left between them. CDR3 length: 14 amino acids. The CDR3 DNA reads TGTGCCAGCAGCTCAAATGACTACACCGGGGAGCTGTTTTTT. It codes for CASSSNDYTGELFF.

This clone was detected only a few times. CDR3 DNA sequence: TGTGCCAGCAGGCTGGACAGGGGGCTGTCCTACGAGCAGTACTTC. Translated: CASRLDRGLSYEQYF. This chain links TRBV2 with TRBJ2-7, with TRBD1 matching over 11 bases. The CDR3 extends over 15 amino acids. Germline V CDR1 and CDR2: SNHLY, FYNNEI. V lost 6 bases, J lost 1 base, and 5 bases stayed unmatched.

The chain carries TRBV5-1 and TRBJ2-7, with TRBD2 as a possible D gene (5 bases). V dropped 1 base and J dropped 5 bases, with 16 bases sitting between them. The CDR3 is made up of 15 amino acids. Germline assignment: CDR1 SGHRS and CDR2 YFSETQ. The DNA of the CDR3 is TGCGCCAGCAGCTTGTTCAGCTCGGAGGCCAACGAGCAGTACTTC. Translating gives CASSLFSSEANEQYF. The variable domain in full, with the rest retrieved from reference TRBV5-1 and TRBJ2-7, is KAGVTQTPRYLIKTRGQQVTLSCSPISGHRSVSWYQQTPGQGLQFLFEYFSETQRNKGNFPGRFSGRQFSNSRSEMNVSTLELGDSALYLCASSLFSSEANEQYFGPGTRLTVT.

CDR3 sequence: CASQTGSHRGEQFF. The DNA for the CDR3 is TGCGCCAGCCAAACAGGGAGTCATCGTGGTGAGCAGTTCTTC. The V call is TRBV10-2, the J call TRBJ2-1; perhaps TRBD1 as D (6 bases). The CDR3 is 14 residues long. V was trimmed by 8 bases and J by 9 bases, leaving 20 bases between them. The germline V gene encodes CDR1 WSHSY and CDR2 SAAADI.

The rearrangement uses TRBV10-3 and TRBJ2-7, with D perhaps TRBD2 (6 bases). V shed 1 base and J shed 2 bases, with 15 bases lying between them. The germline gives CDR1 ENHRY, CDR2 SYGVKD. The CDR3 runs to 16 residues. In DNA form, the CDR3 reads TGTGCCATCAGTGAGTATAGAAGCGGGTCAACCTACGAGCAGTACTTC. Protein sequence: CAISEYRSGSTYEQYF.

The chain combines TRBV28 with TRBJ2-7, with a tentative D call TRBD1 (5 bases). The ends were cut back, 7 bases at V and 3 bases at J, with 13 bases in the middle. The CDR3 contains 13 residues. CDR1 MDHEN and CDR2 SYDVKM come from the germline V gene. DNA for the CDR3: TGTGCCAGCACTTCGACAGAAGGCTACGAGCAGTACTTC. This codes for CASTSTEGYEQYF. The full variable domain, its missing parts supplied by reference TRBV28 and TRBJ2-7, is DVKVTQSSRYLVKRTGEKVFLECVQDMDHENMFWYRQDPGLGLRLIYFSYDVKMKEKGDIPEGYSVSREKKERFSLILESASTNQTSMYLCASTSTEGYEQYFGPGTRLTVT.

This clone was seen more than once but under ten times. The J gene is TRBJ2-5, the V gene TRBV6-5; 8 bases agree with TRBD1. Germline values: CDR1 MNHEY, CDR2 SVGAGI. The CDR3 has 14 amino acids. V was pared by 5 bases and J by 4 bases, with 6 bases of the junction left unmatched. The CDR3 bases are TGTGCCAGCAGTAAAGACAGGGGAAGAGAGACCCAGTACTTC. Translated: CASSKDRGRETQYF.

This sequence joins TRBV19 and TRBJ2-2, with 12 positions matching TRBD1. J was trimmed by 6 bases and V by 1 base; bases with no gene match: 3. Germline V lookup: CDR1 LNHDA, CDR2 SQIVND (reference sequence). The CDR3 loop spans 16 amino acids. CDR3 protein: CASSIVGTGGSGELFF. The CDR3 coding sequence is TGTGCCAGTAGTATAGTGGGGACAGGGGGCTCCGGGGAGCTGTTTTTT.

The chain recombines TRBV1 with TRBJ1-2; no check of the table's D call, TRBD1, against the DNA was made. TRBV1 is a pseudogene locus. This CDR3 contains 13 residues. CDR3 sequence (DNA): TGCACCAGCAGCCTAGACCAGGACTATGGCTACACCTTC. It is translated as CTSSLDQDYGYTF.

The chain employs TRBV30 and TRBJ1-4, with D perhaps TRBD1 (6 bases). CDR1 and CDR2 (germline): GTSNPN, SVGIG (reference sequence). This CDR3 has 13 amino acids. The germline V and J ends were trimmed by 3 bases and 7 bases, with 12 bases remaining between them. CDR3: CAWSGQLTEKLFF. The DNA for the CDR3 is TGTGCCTGGAGCGGACAGCTGACTGAAAAACTGTTTTTT.

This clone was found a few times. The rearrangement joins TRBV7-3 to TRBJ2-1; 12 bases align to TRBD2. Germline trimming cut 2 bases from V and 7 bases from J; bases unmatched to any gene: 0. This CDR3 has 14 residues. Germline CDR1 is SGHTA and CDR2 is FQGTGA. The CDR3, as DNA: TGTGCCAGCAGCTTAGGGACTAGCGGGAATGAGCAGTTCTTC. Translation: CASSLGTSGNEQFF.